The present TCR beta chain was sequenced within a study of control samples from healthy donors and cancer patients. The V and J ends lost 0 bases and 3 bases, in that order; junction bases with no gene match: 5. Germline V gene data show CDR1 as LNHNV and CDR2 as YYDKDF (reference sequence). The CDR3 length is 15 residues. Measured with immunoSEQ multiplex PCR; TCRdb has only the in-frame clones, and not every one. The sample records 130,000 or so clones, about 90% being singletons. This clonotype was obtained from a man between 18 and 35 years old in good health. The sample was blood. This chain joins TRBV15 and TRBJ2-7; 7 nucleotides align to TRBD1. The CDR3, as DNA: TGTGCCACCAGCAGAGAGACAGGGAAAGTCTACGAGCAGTACTTC. It is translated as CATSRETGKVYEQYF.